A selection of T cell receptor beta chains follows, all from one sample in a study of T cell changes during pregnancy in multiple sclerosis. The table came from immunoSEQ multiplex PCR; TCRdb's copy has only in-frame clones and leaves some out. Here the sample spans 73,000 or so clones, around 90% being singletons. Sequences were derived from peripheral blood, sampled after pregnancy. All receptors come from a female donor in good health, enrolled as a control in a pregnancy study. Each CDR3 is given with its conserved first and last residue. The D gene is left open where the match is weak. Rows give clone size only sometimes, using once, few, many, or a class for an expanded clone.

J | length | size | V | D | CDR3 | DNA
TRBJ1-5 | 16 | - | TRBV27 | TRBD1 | CASSPWTGNSNQPQHF | TGTGCCAGCAGTCCCTGGACAGGGAATAGCAATCAGCCCCAGCATTTT
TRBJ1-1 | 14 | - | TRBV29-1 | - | CSVGTTGHNTEAFF | TGCAGCGTTGGAACGACAGGACACAACACTGAAGCTTTCTTT
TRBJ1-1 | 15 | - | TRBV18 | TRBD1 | CASSPRRGLGTEAFF | TGTGCCAGCTCACCACGGAGGGGGCTTGGCACTGAAGCTTTCTTT
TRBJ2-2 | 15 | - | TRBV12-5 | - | CASGLVRQFTGELFF | TGTGCTAGTGGTTTGGTTCGCCAGTTCACCGGGGAGCTGTTTTTT
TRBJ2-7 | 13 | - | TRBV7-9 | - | CASSRQGLVEQYF | TGTGCCAGCAGTCGCCAGGGGTTGGTCGAGCAGTACTTC
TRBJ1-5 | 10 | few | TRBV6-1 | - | CAVPDQPQHF | TGTGCCGTTCCAGATCAGCCCCAGCATTTT
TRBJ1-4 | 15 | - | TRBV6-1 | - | CASSDSGDYNEKLFF | TGTGCCAGCAGTGACTCCGGGGACTACAATGAAAAACTGTTTTTT
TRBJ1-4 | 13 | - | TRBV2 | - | CASSGGGAEKLFF | TGTGCCAGCAGTGGAGGGGGGGCTGAAAAACTGTTTTTT
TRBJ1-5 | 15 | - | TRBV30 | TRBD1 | CAWGTGVNSNQPQHF | TGTGCCTGGGGAACAGGGGTTAATAGCAATCAGCCCCAGCATTTT
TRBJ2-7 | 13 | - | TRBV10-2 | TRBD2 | CASRPGLVGEQYF | TGCGCCAGCAGGCCGGGACTAGTGGGCGAGCAGTACTTC
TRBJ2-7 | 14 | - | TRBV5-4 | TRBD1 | CASSLRDRGLEQYF | TGTGCCAGCAGCTTGAGGGACAGGGGACTCGAGCAGTACTTC
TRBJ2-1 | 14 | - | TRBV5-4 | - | CASSLVGGYNEQFF | TGTGCCAGCAGCTTGGTGGGGGGCTACAATGAGCAGTTCTTC
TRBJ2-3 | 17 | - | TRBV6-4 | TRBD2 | CASSFLAGGGGTDTQYF | TGTGCCAGCAGTTTCTTAGCGGGAGGAGGGGGCACAGATACGCAGTATTTT
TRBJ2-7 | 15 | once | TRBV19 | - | CASSTGRGQVYEQYF | TGTGCCAGTAGTACGGGCAGGGGCCAAGTCTACGAGCAGTACTTC
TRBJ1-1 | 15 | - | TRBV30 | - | CAWSPHGGDNTEAFF | TGTGCCTGGAGCCCCCATGGTGGAGACAACACTGAAGCTTTCTTT
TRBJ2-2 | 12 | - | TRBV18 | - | CASYSPTGELFF | TGTGCCAGCTACAGTCCCACCGGGGAGCTGTTTTTT
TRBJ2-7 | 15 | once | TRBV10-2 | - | CASSGAGQQSYEQYF | TGCGCCAGCAGCGGCGCGGGACAGCAATCCTACGAGCAGTACTTC
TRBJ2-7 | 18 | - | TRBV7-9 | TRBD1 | CASTTSFPDRGQGYEQYF | TGTGCCAGCACAACCAGTTTCCCTGACAGGGGGCAGGGCTACGAGCAGTACTTC
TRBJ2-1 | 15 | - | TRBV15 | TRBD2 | CATSRDLLAGHEQFF | TGTGCCACCAGCAGAGATCTGCTAGCGGGTCATGAGCAGTTCTTC
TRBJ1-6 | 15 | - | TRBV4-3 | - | CASSQEQGYNSPLHF | TGCGCCAGCAGCCAAGAACAGGGCTATAATTCACCCCTCCACTTT
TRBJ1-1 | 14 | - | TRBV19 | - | CASRRNQGNTEAFF | TGTGCCAGTAGAAGAAACCAGGGGAACACTGAAGCTTTCTTT
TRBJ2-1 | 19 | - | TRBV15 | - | CATSTIWNSDTSSYNEQFF | TGTGCCACCAGCACCATATGGAATAGCGACACGAGCTCCTACAATGAGCAGTTCTTC
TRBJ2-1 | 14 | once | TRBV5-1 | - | CASSSGGRTNEQFF | TGCGCCAGCAGCAGTGGTGGGAGAACTAATGAGCAGTTCTTC
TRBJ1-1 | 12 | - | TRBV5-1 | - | CASTSGGEGAFF | TGCGCCAGCACCTCCGGGGGGGAAGGAGCTTTCTTT
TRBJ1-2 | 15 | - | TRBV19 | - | CATMGQGQSNYGYTF | TGTGCCACGATGGGGCAGGGTCAATCTAACTATGGCTACACCTTC
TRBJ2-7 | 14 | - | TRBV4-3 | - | CASSQDGGAYEQYF | TGCGCCAGCAGCCAAGACGGGGGAGCCTACGAGCAGTACTTC
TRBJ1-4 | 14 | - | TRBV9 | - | CASSVGATNEKLFF | TGTGCCAGCAGCGTAGGAGCAACTAATGAAAAACTGTTTTTT
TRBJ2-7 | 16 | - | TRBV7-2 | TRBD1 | CASSLADRGLSYEQYF | TGTGCCAGCAGCTTAGCGGACAGGGGGCTATCCTACGAGCAGTACTTC
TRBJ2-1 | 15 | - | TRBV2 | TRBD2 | CASTGGGSSYNEQFF | TGTGCCAGCACGGGTGGCGGGAGCTCCTACAATGAGCAGTTCTTC
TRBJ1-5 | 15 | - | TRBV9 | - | CASSAGTSSNQPQHF | TGTGCCAGCAGCGCGGGGACATCAAGCAATCAGCCCCAGCATTTT
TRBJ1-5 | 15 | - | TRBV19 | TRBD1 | CASSWDSDSNQPQHF | TGTGCCAGTAGTTGGGACAGCGATAGCAATCAGCCCCAGCATTTT
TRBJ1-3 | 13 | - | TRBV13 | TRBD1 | CASTTGTGNTIYF | TGTGCCAGCACGACAGGGACGGGAAACACCATATATTTT
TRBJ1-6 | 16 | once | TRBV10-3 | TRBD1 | CAIRAGTGGHNSPLHF | TGTGCCATCAGAGCCGGGACAGGGGGACATAATTCACCCCTCCACTTT
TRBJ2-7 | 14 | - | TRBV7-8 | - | CASSLDYQSYEQYF | TGTGCCAGCAGCTTAGACTACCAGAGCTACGAGCAGTACTTC
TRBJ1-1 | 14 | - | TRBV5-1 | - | CASSLGGVGTEAFF | TGCGCCAGCAGCTTGGGAGGTGTGGGCACTGAAGCTTTCTTT
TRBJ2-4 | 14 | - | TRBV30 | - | CAWTQQGASDIQYF | TGTGCCTGGACTCAACAGGGCGCGTCGGACATTCAGTACTTC
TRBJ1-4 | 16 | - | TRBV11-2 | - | CASSLFRGARDEKLFF | TGTGCCAGCAGCTTATTTCGGGGGGCTCGGGATGAAAAACTGTTTTTT
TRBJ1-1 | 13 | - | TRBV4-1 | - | CASSQDPDTEAFF | TGCGCCAGCAGCCAAGATCCAGACACTGAAGCTTTCTTT
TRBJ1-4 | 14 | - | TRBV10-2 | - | CASRQLGVNEKLFF | TGCGCCAGCCGGCAGTTAGGGGTGAATGAAAAACTGTTTTTT
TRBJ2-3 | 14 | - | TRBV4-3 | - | CASSQVLAADTQYF | TGCGCCAGCAGCCAAGTTCTAGCCGCAGATACGCAGTATTTT
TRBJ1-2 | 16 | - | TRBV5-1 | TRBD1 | CASSLDGQATGYGYTF | TGCGCCAGCAGCTTGGACGGACAGGCTACGGGCTATGGCTACACCTTC
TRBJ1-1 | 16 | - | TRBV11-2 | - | CASSLDQRTTNTEAFF | TGTGCCAGCAGCTTAGATCAAAGGACAACGAACACTGAAGCTTTCTTT
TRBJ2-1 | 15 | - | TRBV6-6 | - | CASSASPLTNNEQFF | TGTGCCAGCAGTGCCTCACCGCTGACTAACAATGAGCAGTTCTTC
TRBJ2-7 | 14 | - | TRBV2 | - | CASTPDGGGGEQYF | TGTGCCAGCACCCCGGATGGAGGGGGCGGCGAGCAGTACTTC
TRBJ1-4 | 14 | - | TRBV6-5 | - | CASSSVATNEKLFF | TGTGCCAGCAGTTCGGTTGCAACTAATGAAAAACTGTTTTTT
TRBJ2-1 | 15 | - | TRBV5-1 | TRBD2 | CASSWKTSVGTEQFF | TGCGCCAGCAGCTGGAAGACTAGCGTAGGGACTGAGCAGTTCTTC
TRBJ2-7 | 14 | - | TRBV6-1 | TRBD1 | CASSEGTGGYEQYF | TGTGCCAGCAGTGAAGGGACAGGGGGCTACGAGCAGTACTTC
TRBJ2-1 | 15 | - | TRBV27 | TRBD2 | CASSLSGGDPPRQFF | TGTGCCAGCAGTTTATCGGGGGGGGATCCCCCAAGGCAGTTCTTC
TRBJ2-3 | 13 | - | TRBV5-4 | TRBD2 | CASGLAGTDTQYF | TGTGCCAGCGGACTAGCGGGCACAGATACGCAGTATTTT
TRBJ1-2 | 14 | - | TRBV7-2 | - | CASSFLGQTSGYTF | TGTGCCAGCAGCTTTCTCGGACAGACCTCTGGCTACACCTTC
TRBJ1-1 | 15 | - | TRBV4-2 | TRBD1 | CASSQTGTGNTEAFF | TGTGCCAGCAGCCAAACCGGGACAGGGAACACTGAAGCTTTCTTT
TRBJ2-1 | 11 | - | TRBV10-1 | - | CASSGGDEQFF | TGCGCCAGCAGTGGCGGGGATGAGCAGTTCTTC
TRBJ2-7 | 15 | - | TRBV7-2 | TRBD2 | CASSSGLAGGLEQYF | TGTGCCAGCAGCTCTGGACTAGCGGGGGGGCTCGAGCAGTACTTC